The entry that follows covers one T cell receptor beta chain sequence. The sample belongs to a study of blood T cell repertoires in COVID-19. Study-wide context: Acute-phase and convalescent COVID-19 samples originated in the United States, Italy and Spain. T cells, B-cell-depleted T cells, or PBMCs supplied cDNA or gDNA.

CDR1 SGHRS and CDR2 YFSETQ come from the germline V gene. V lost 0 bases and J lost 5; bases outside the gene matches: 5. The length of the CDR3 is 16 residues. Original analysis: It was from reference gene primer amplification that nucleated cell counts were estimated. Sequencing was performed with immunoSEQ multiplex PCR; in TCRdb, only in-frame clones are kept and a portion is missing. Clonal size and the V and J genes are those of that table, whereas D and trimming came from the DNA. Found here are approximately 100,000 clones, around 82% of them singletons; the top ten hold 4% to 5.5%. The source is a man in his sixties with acute or convalescent COVID-19. The sequenced sample was peripheral blood. The chain links TRBV5-1 to TRBJ2-1, with 10 bases that match TRBD1. In DNA form, the CDR3 reads TGCGCCAGCAGCTTGGGACAGGGGGCGATTGACAATGAGCAGTTCTTC. Translating it yields CASSLGQGAIDNEQFF.